This is a list of T cell receptor beta chains from one sample in a study of breast tumors, draining lymph nodes, adjacent tissues. TCRdb independently ran MiXCR on the multiplex PCR reads; one entry per CDR3 protein. The table lists 150,000 to 200,000 distinct CDR3 sequences, roughly 30% of them singletons, with 4.3% in the top ten. Sequenced: axillary lymph node tissue. These receptors were obtained from a female donor with breast cancer. Some clones in this sample may be carry-over from other donors' samples. Both conserved end residues are part of each CDR3. The D gene is left open where the match is weak. Clone sizes are given selectively: once, few, many, or a class where the clone is expanded.

CDR3 protein: CASSPLAGGLETQCF
CDR3 DNA: TGCGCCAGCAGCCCGCTCGCGGGGGGGCTAGAGACCCAGTGCTTC
V gene: TRBV24-1
D gene: TRBD2
J gene: TRBJ2-5
clone size: .

CDR3 protein: CASSVGDKQDEQFF
CDR3 DNA: TGTGCCAGCAGCGTAGGGGACAAGCAGGATGAGCAGTTCTTC
V gene: TRBV9
D gene: .
J gene: TRBJ2-1
clone size: many

CDR3 protein: CASSLDGTSGGETQYF
CDR3 DNA: TGTGCCAGCAGCTTAGATGGGACTAGCGGTGGAGAGACCCAGTACTTC
V gene: TRBV11-3
D gene: TRBD2
J gene: TRBJ2-5
clone size: many

CDR3 protein: CATSLLSGEGQPQHF
CDR3 DNA: TGTGCCACCAGTTTACTCTCAGGGGAGGGTCAGCCCCAGCATTTT
V gene: TRBV24-1
D gene: .
J gene: TRBJ1-5
clone size: .

CDR3 protein: CSARPSGANVLTF
CDR3 DNA: TGCAGTGCCCGGCCCTCTGGGGCCAACGTCCTGACTTTC
V gene: TRBV20-1
D gene: .
J gene: TRBJ2-6
clone size: many

CDR3 protein: CASSSQGQGAWGYTF
CDR3 DNA: TGTGCCAGCAGTTCTCAGGGACAGGGGGCATGGGGCTACACCTTC
V gene: TRBV28
D gene: TRBD1
J gene: TRBJ1-2
clone size: few

CDR3 protein: CASSSRGTGGVETQYF
CDR3 DNA: TGTGCCAGCAGCTCCCGAGGGACAGGGGGCGTGGAGACCCAGTACTTC
V gene: TRBV5-4
D gene: TRBD1
J gene: TRBJ2-5
clone size: many

CDR3 protein: CSAPMARTPTDTQYF
CDR3 DNA: TGCAGTGCCCCTATGGCCCGGACTCCCACAGATACGCAGTATTTT
V gene: TRBV20-1
D gene: .
J gene: TRBJ2-3
clone size: many

CDR3 protein: CASSPAGLSYEQYF
CDR3 DNA: TGTGCCAGCAGCCCCGCAGGACTCTCCTACGAGCAGTACTTC
V gene: TRBV5-4
D gene: .
J gene: TRBJ2-7
clone size: .

CDR3 protein: CASSLKGVAGEADTQYF
CDR3 DNA: TGTGCCAGCAGCTTAAAAGGAGTAGCGGGAGAGGCAGATACGCAGTATTTT
V gene: TRBV7-6
D gene: TRBD2
J gene: TRBJ2-3
clone size: .

CDR3 protein: CASSFGPNYGYTF
CDR3 DNA: TGTGCCAGCAGTTTCGGCCCTAACTATGGCTACACCTTC
V gene: TRBV6-5
D gene: .
J gene: TRBJ1-2
clone size: many

CDR3 protein: CASSLNSGTTNEKLFF
CDR3 DNA: TGTGCCAGCTCACTAAACTCCGGGACAACTAATGAAAAACTGTTTTTT
V gene: TRBV18
D gene: .
J gene: TRBJ1-4
clone size: many